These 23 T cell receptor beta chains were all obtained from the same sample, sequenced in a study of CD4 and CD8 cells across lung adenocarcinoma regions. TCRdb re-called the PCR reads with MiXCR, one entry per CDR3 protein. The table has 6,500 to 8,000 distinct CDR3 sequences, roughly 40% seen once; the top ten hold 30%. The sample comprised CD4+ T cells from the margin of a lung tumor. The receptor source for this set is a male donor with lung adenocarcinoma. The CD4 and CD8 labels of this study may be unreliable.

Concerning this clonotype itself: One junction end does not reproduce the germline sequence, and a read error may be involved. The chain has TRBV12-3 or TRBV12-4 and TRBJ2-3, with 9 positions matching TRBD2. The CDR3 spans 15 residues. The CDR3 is CASEEAGGKGETQYF. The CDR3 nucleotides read TGTGCCAGCGAGGAGGCGGGAGGGAAGGGGGAGACCCAGTACTTT.

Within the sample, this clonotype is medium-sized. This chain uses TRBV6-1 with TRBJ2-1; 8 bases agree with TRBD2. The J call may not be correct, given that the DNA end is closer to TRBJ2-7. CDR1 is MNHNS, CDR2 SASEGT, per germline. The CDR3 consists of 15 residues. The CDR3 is CASSEEAGGFHEQYF. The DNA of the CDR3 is TGTGCCAGCAGTGAAGAGGCGGGGGGCTTTCACGAGCAGTACTTC.

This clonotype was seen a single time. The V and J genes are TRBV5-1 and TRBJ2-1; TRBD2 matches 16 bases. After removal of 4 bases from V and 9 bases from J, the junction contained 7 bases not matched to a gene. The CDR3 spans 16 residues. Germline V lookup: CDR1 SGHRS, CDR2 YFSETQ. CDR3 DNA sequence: TGCGCCAGCAGCGCTGGGGGGACTAGCGGGAGGGGTGAGCAGTTCTTC. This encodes CASSAGGTSGRGEQFF.

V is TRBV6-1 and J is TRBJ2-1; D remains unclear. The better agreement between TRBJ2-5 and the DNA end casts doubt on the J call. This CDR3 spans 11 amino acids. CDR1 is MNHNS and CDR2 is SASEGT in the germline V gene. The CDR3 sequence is CASRSEETQYF. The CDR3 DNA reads TGTGCCAGCAGGAGCGAAGAGACCCAGTACTTC.

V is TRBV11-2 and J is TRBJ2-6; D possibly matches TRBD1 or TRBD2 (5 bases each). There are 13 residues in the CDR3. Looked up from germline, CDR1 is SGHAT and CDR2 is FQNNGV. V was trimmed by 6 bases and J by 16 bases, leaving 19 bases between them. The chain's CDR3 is CASSRNGAYELTF. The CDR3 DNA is TGTGCCAGCAGTCGGAACGGGGCCTACGAGCTGACTTTC. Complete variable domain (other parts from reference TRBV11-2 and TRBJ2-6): EAGVAQSPRYKIIEKRQSVAFWCNPISGHATLYWYQQILGQGPKLLIQFQNNGVVDDSQLPKDRFSAERLKGVDSTLKIQPAKLEDSAVYLCASSRNGAYELTFGAGSRLTVL.

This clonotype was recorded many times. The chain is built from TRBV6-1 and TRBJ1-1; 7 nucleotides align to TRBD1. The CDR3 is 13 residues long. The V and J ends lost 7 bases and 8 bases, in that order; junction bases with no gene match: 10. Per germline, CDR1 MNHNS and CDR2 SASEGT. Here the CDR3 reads CASTRDRVGEAFF. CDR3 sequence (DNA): TGTGCCAGCACCCGAGACAGGGTCGGCGAAGCTTTCTTT.

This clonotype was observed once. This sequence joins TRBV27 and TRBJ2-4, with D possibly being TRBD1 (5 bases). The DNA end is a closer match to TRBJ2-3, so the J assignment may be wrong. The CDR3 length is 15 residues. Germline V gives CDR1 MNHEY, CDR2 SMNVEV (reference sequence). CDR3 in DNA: TGTGGCCGCATTTCAGGGCTGTCAGCCAAAAACATTCAGTATTTT. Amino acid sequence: CGRISGLSAKNIQYF.

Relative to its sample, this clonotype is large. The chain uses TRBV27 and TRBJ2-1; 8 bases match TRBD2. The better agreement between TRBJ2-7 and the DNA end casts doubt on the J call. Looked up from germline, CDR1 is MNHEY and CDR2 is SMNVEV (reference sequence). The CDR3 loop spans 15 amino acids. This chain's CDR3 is CASSHLSGGSGEQYF. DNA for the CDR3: TGTGCCAGCAGTCACCTCTCGGGAGGGTCCGGCGAGCAGTACTTC.

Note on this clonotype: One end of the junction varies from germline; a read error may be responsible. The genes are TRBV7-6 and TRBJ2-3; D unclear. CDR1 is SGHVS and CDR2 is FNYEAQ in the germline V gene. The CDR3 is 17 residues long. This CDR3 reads CASSSARQTMSTEEQFF. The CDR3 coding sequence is TGTGCCAGCAGCTCGGCCCGGCAGACGATGAGCACCGAGGAGCAGTTTTTT.

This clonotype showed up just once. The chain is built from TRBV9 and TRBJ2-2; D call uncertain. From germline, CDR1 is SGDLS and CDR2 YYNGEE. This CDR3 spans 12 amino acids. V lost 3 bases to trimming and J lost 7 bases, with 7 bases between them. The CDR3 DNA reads TGTGCCAGCAGCGCTTGGAGCGGGGAGCTGTTTTTT. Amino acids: CASSAWSGELFF.

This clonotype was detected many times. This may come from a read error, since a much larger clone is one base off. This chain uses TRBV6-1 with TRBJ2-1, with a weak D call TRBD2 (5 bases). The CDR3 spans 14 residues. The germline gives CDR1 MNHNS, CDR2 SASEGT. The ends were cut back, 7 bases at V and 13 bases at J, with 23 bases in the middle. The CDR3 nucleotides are TGTGCCAGCACCGAGGGCCCCTCGACTGAGACCCAGTTCTTC. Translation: CASTEGPSTETQFF.

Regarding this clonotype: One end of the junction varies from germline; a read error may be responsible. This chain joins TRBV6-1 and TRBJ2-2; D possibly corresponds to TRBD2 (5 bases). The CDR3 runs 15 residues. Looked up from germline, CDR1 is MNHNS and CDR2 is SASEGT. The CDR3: CASSEPSYSSEEQFF. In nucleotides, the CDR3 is TGTGCCAGCAGTGAGCCTAGCTATTCCAGCGAGGAGCAGTTTTTT.

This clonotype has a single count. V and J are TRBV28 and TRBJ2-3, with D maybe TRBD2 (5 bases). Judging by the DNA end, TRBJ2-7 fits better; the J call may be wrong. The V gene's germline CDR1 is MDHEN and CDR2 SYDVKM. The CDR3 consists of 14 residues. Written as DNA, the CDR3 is TGTGCCAGCAAAGACCGGGAATATCCAGATACGCAGTACTTC. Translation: CASKDREYPDTQYF.

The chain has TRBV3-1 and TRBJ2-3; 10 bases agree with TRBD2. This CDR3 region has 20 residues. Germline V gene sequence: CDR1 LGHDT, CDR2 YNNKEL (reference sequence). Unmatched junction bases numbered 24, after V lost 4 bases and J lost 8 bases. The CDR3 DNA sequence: TGTGCCAGCAGCCCTGAGGGAGCGGGAGGGCCATCGTTCGGGTTTGGTACGCAGTATTTT. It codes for CASSPEGAGGPSFGFGTQYF.

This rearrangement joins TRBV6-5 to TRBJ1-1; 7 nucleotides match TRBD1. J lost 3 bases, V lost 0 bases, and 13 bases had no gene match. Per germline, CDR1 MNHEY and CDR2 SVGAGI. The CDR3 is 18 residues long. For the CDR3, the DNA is TGTGCCAGCAGTTACTCAAAAGGCAACAGGGGCCAGCACACTGAAGCTTTCTTT. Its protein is CASSYSKGNRGQHTEAFF.

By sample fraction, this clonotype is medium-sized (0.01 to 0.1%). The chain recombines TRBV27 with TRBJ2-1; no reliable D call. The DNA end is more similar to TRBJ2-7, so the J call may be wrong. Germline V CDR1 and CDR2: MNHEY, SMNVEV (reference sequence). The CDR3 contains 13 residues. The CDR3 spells CASSFGPDYEQYF. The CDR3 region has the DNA TGTGCCAGCAGTTTCGGACCGGACTACGAGCAGTACTTC.

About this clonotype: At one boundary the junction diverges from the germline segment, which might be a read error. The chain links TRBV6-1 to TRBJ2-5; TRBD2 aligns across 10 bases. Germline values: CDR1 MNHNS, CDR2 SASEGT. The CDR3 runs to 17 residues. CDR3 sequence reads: CASSTLPTSGPQNVLSF. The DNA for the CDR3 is TGTGCCAGCAGTACCCTCCCGACTAGCGGGCCACAAAACGTCCTGTCTTTC.

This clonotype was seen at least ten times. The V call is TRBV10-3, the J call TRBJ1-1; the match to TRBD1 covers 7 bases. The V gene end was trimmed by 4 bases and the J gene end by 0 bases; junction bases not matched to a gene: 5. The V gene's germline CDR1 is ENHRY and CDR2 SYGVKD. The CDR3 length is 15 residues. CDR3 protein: CAISVGRGLNTEAFF. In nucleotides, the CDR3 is TGTGCCATCAGTGTAGGTAGGGGGCTGAACACTGAAGCTTTCTTT.

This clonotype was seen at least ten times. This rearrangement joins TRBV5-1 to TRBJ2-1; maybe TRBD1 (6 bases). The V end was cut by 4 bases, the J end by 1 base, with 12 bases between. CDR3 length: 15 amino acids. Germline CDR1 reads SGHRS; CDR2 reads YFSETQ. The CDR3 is CASSPQTGSYNEQFF. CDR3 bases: TGCGCCAGCAGCCCCCAGACAGGTTCCTACAATGAGCAGTTCTTC.

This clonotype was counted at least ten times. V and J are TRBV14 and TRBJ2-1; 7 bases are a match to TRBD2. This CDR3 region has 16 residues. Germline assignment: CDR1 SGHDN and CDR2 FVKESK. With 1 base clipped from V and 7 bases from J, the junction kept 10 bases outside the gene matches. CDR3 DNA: TGTGCCAGCAGCCAAGTTGGGCGGGAGTGGTGGAATGAGCAGTTCTTC. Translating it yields CASSQVGREWWNEQFF. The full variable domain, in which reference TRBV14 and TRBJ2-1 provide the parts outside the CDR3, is EAGVTQFPSHSVIEKGQTVTLRCDPISGHDNLYWYRRVMGKEIKFLLHFVKESKQDESGMPNNRFLAERTGGTYSTLKVQPAELEDSGVYFCASSQVGREWWNEQFFGPGTRLTVL.

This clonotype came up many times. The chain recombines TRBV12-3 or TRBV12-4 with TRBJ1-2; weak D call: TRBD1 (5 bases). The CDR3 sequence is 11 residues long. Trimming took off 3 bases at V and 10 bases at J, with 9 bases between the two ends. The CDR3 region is CASSLGVDYTF. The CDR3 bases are TGTGCCAGCAGTTTGGGGGTCGACTACACCTTC.

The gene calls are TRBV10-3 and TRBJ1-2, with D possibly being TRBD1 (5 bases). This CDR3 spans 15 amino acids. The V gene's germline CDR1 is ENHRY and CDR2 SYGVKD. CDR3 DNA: TGTGCGTCTACCCCGATGGGGCAACCTAACTATGGCTACACCTTC. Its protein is CASTPMGQPNYGYTF.

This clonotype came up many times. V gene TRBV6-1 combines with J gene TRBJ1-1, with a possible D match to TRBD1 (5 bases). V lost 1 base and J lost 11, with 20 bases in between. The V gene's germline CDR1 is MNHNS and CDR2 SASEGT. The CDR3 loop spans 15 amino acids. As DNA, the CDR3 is TGTGCCAGCAGTGAAGACAGGCGATACCTACCTGGGGCTTTCTTT. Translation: CASSEDRRYLPGAFF.